This T cell receptor beta chain was sequenced in a study of OX40 agonist ivuxolimab in advanced cancers. Some background on the complete study: Ivuxolimab was an agonistic, fully human IgG2 monoclonal antibody directed against OX40 (CD134), a costimulatory receptor. Prior anti-PD-1, anti-PD-L1 or anti-CTLA-4 therapy was permitted, and approximately 42% of dose-escalation patients had received checkpoint inhibitors. In the dose-escalation cohort, 65% to 85% of patients were male, and the mean age was 60 years with a range of about 20 to 79. Peripheral TCRbeta sequencing was intended to test whether TCR sequence diversity was altered and clonal T-cell expansion was caused by ivuxolimab. The paper describes the monotherapy dose-escalation part (N = 52 patients) of the phase I trial of ivuxolimab. Of the 50 to 55 dose-escalation patients, hepatocellular carcinoma was present in about 20, melanoma in about 15, renal cell carcinoma in 9 and head and neck cancer in 9. Intravenous ivuxolimab was administered to patients every 2 weeks at six dose levels: 0.01, 0.1, 0.3, 1.5, 3 and 10 mg/kg. Partial responses occurred in three dose-escalation patients, of whom one had hepatocellular carcinoma and two had cutaneous melanoma.

The trial excluded patients who had a history of autoimmune disease or were on systemic immunosuppression. Peripheral blood for TCR sequencing was collected from all dose cohorts at baseline, on cycle 4 day 1, and on cycle 7 day 1. The samples were drawn from a first-in-human, open-label, multicenter phase I dose-escalation trial of ivuxolimab. Adults with locally advanced or metastatic melanoma, renal cell carcinoma, hepatocellular carcinoma or head and neck squamous cell carcinoma were enrolled in the trial. CD4+ and CD8+ T cells were sorted separately from peripheral blood before TCR sequencing. This clone was picked up one time. The clone's antigen remains unknown. No base-level quality is on record; no much larger clone is a single base apart. For sequencing of the TCRbeta CDR3 region, genomic DNA was extracted from the sorted cells. The immunoSEQ Assay was used to sequence the TCRbeta CDR3 regions. TCRdb holds this immuneACCESS table with in-frame rearrangements only. Some clones are missing; in checked studies, unresolved V genes explain under half, and the rest has no known cause. The sample table contains 20,000 to 30,000 clones; only one count was recorded for approximately 90% of them. The ten largest make up approximately 48% of the sample.

General findings and caveats noted by the study authors: Low levels of normalized T-cell clonal expansion were also shown by some nonresponding patients. The antigen specificity of the clonally expanded peripheral T cells was not determined. Clonal expansion of both CD4+ and CD8+ blood T cells was observed from baseline to week 6 at doses 0.1 to 3.0 mg/kg. In partial responders in the 0.1-3.0 mg/kg groups, normalized peripheral clonal expansion was found to be among the lowest, especially among CD8+ T cells. After ivuxolimab, more expanded clones were found on average in CD8+ T cells than in CD4+ T cells.

This specimen was CD4+ or CD8+ T cells sorted from blood, taken in a trial of the OX40 agonist ivuxolimab. This receptor was taken from an adult with an advanced solid tumor such as melanoma, head and neck, liver or kidney cancer.

The nucleotides read TGTGCCAGCAGCACCGGACTAGCTCAAGAGACCCAGTACTTC. Its protein product is CASSTGLAQETQYF. This sequence uses TRBV5-4 and TRBJ2-5; 8 bases in between match TRBD2. The germline V gene (reference sequence) provides CDR1 SGHNT and CDR2 YYREEE. From cysteine to phenylalanine, the CDR3 is 14 amino acids long. The kept DNA is CDR3 alone, 42 bases in frame from the first base. For this chain, trimming is 4 bases at the V end and 2 bases at the J end, and the number of junction bases without a gene match is 4. The entire variable domain, with the stretches around the CDR3 drawn from the reference TRBV5-4 and TRBJ2-5 proteins, is ETGVTQSPTHLIKTRGQQVTLRCSSQSGHNTVSWYQQALGQGPQFIFQYYREEENGRGNFPPRFSGLQFPNYSSELNVNALELDDSALYLCASSTGLAQETQYFGPGTRLLVL.